The 12 T cell receptor beta chains presented below share a single source sample, sequenced in a study of naive and memory T cell subsets. Two oligonucleotides, mixed equimolar, formed the beta constant-region primer covering TRBC1 and TRBC2. Ligated cDNA was amplified by four rounds of PCR with nested alpha and beta constant-region primers and SP2. TCRdb reanalysed the UMI-ligation and nested PCR reads using MiXCR and keeps one entry per CDR3 protein. The sample lists some 82,000 distinct CDR3 sequences; about 11% were seen once. Their antigen targets remain unknown. Findings and limits, study-wide: Especially in CD8 cells, naive repertoires contained a few larger clonotypes, possibly CD45RA-re-expressing memory cells.

What was sequenced was naive CD4+ T cells from blood. These receptors originate from a human donor in good health.

This chain links TRBV20-1 with TRBJ1-6; D is ambiguous. Germline V gene sequence: CDR1 DFQATT, CDR2 SNEGSKA (reference sequence). This CDR3 has 13 residues. The CDR3: CRVGSTRVSPLHF. The CDR3 DNA reads TGCAGGGTGGGATCTACTCGAGTTTCACCCCTCCACTTT.

This clonotype showed up just a few times. The chain couples TRBV2 to TRBJ2-3; no definite D call. Germline CDR1 and CDR2: SNHLY and FYNNEI. Between the trimmed V and J ends, which lost 2 bases and 7 bases, there was a span of 13 bases. The CDR3 extends over 14 amino acids. The CDR3 spells CASSESAVTNTQYF. CDR3 DNA: TGTGCCAGCAGTGAATCGGCAGTCACGAATACGCAGTATTTT.

This clonotype was seen at least ten times. The chain uses TRBV30 and TRBJ1-4; 9 bases agree with TRBD1. V was clipped by 8 bases and J by 6 bases; unmatched bases: 4. Looked up from germline, CDR1 is GTSNPN and CDR2 is SVGIG (reference sequence). The CDR3 has 12 residues. This chain's CDR3 is CAGGTGYEKLFF. The CDR3 DNA reads as TGTGCCGGGGGGACAGGGTATGAAAAACTGTTTTTT.

This clonotype appeared many times. The chain recombines TRBV15 with TRBJ2-5; D is possibly TRBD2 (6 bases). The CDR3 has 18 residues. CDR1 and CDR2 (germline): LNHNV, YYDKDF (reference sequence). Trimming cost V 0 bases and J 2 bases, with 19 bases left between them. As DNA, the CDR3 is TGTGCCACCAGCAGAGATTATTCAGGCGGGGTGGGTCAAGAGACCCAGTACTTC. It is translated as CATSRDYSGGVGQETQYF. The whole variable domain, remainder taken from reference TRBV15 and TRBJ2-5, is DAMVIQNPRYQVTQFGKPVTLSCSQTLNHNVMYWYQQKSSQAPKLLFHYYDKDFNNEADTPDNFQSRRPNTSFCFLDIRSPGLGDTAMYLCATSRDYSGGVGQETQYFGPGTRLLVL.

This clonotype has a handful of counts. The chain carries TRBV21-1 and TRBJ2-2. TRBV21-1 is a pseudogene segment. The CDR3 runs 14 residues. The CDR3: CASSKRGFTGELFF. CDR3 DNA: TGTGCCAGCAGCAAACGCGGATTCACCGGGGAGCTGTTTTTT.

This clonotype was detected a few times. The gene calls are TRBV4-2 and TRBJ2-5; D gene uncertain. Trimming took 3 bases from V and 4 from J, leaving 15 bases between them. Germline V lookup: CDR1 LGHNA, CDR2 YNFKEQ. The CDR3 has 15 amino acids. Here the CDR3 reads CASSHRKSSTETQYF. DNA of the CDR3: TGTGCCAGCAGCCATCGGAAGAGCAGCACAGAGACCCAGTACTTC.

The V and J genes are TRBV24-1 and TRBJ2-1, with 10 bases that match TRBD2. In germline, CDR1 is KGHDR, CDR2 SFDVKD. With V trimmed by 5 bases and J by 1 base, 4 bases remained unmatched. The CDR3 totals 16 residues. In nucleotides, the CDR3 is TGTGCCACCAGTGGGGCGACTAGCGGGTCCTACAATGAGCAGTTCTTC. This encodes CATSGATSGSYNEQFF.

This clonotype came up a few times. CDR3 bases: TGTGCCAGCAGCTTGAGCGGGAGCCAAGAGACCCAGTACTTC. Translated: CASSLSGSQETQYF. V and J are TRBV7-9 and TRBJ2-5; 8 positions match TRBD2. The CDR3 consists of 14 residues. V was pared by 3 bases and J by 1 base, with 1 base of the junction left unmatched. Germline V gene sequence: CDR1 SEHNR, CDR2 FQNEAQ (reference sequence).

Only a few counts were recorded for this clonotype. The chain has TRBV11-2 and TRBJ2-7, with D tentatively TRBD2 (6 bases). Germline V lookup: CDR1 SGHAT, CDR2 FQNNGV. This CDR3 has 15 residues. V was pared by 0 bases and J by 2 bases, with 11 bases between. CDR3 amino acids: CASSLERGRPYEQYF. CDR3 bases: TGTGCCAGCAGCTTAGAGCGGGGAAGACCCTACGAGCAGTACTTC. Variable domain in full (rest from reference TRBV11-2 and TRBJ2-7): EAGVAQSPRYKIIEKRQSVAFWCNPISGHATLYWYQQILGQGPKLLIQFQNNGVVDDSQLPKDRFSAERLKGVDSTLKIQPAKLEDSAVYLCASSLERGRPYEQYFGPGTRLTVT.

The chain links TRBV2 to TRBJ1-3; 9 bases line up with TRBD1. The J segment lost 2 bases and the V segment lost 5 bases, leaving 4 bases of the junction unmatched. This CDR3 has 15 residues. Germline CDR1 SNHLY, CDR2 FYNNEI. The CDR3: CASSTGTGTGNTIYF. The CDR3 nucleotides are TGTGCCAGCAGTACCGGGACAGGGACTGGAAACACCATATATTTT.

The J gene is TRBJ2-2, the V gene TRBV27; D is perhaps TRBD1 or TRBD2 (5 bases each). Germline V gene lookup returns CDR1 MNHEY and CDR2 SMNVEV (reference sequence). The CDR3 runs to 18 residues. The germline V and J ends were trimmed by 4 bases and 4 bases, with 22 bases remaining between them. DNA of the CDR3: TGTGCCAGCAGTTCTATGGGGGTAGTGGGGGTATTCACCGGGGAGCTGTTTTTT. Encoded protein: CASSSMGVVGVFTGELFF.

The V gene is TRBV12-3 or TRBV12-4, the J gene TRBJ1-5; maybe TRBD1 (5 bases). The CDR3 is 17 amino acids. V gave up 6 bases and J gave up 0 bases, with 18 bases separating them. DNA of the CDR3: TGTGCCAGCAGCCCCGTGGGGCAGGGATTTAGCAATCAGCCCCAGCATTTT. Protein sequence: CASSPVGQGFSNQPQHF.